The T cell receptor (beta chain) described here comes from a study of T cell repertoires in cytomegalovirus infection. TCRdb reanalysed the reads using MiXCR and keeps one entry per CDR3 protein. The top ten clones hold approximately 15% of a sample with 310,000 or so distinct CDR3 sequences, under 30% of them seen once. CDR3 length: 15 residues. After removal of 3 bases from V and 4 bases from J, the junction contained 5 bases not matched to a gene. CDR1 KGHDR and CDR2 SFDVKD come from the germline V gene. The sample consisted of PBMCs. The receptor was isolated from a human donor in good health (CMV status not recorded). Some clones in this sample may be carry-over from other donors' samples. The rearrangement joins TRBV24-1 to TRBJ1-2, with 9 bases aligning to TRBD1. The CDR3 nucleotides read TGTGCCACCAGTGATCCCCCGACAGGGGGCTATGGCTACACCTTC. Translated: CATSDPPTGGYGYTF.